This is a list of T cell receptor beta chains from one sample in a study of control samples from healthy donors and cancer patients. The assay was immunoSEQ multiplex PCR, and TCRdb's table has in-frame clones only and misses some. Found here are about 130,000 clones, 85% to 95% of them singletons; the top ten hold roughly 8.7%. Sequencing input: blood. The receptors here all came from a man aged 18-30 years in good health. The CDR3 runs from the conserved cysteine through the conserved F or W. Each record gives: D gene, J gene, V gene, CDR3 protein. A D gene is named only where the DNA matches it firmly.

d_call: .
j_call: TRBJ1-5
v_call: TRBV19
cdr3_aa: CASRNDPGRDQPQHF

d_call: .
j_call: TRBJ1-6
v_call: TRBV6-1
cdr3_aa: CASSEVVSGVSPLHF

d_call: TRBD1
j_call: TRBJ1-2
v_call: TRBV2
cdr3_aa: CASGDRVHYGYTF

d_call: .
j_call: TRBJ2-7
v_call: TRBV14
cdr3_aa: CASSQENWGPPYEQYF

d_call: .
j_call: TRBJ1-5
v_call: TRBV6-5
cdr3_aa: CASGLRGGSNQPQHF

d_call: .
j_call: TRBJ1-1
v_call: TRBV4-1
cdr3_aa: CASSQATDTEAFF

d_call: TRBD1
j_call: TRBJ2-7
v_call: TRBV19
cdr3_aa: CASRRTIGDSGEQYF

d_call: .
j_call: TRBJ2-5
v_call: TRBV11-2
cdr3_aa: CASSLGRSETQYF

d_call: TRBD1
j_call: TRBJ2-5
v_call: TRBV12-3/TRBV12-4
cdr3_aa: CASRDRASETQYF

d_call: .
j_call: TRBJ1-1
v_call: TRBV30
cdr3_aa: CAWSVGGENTEAFF

d_call: .
j_call: TRBJ1-2
v_call: TRBV12-3/TRBV12-4
cdr3_aa: CASRSPGRYTF

d_call: .
j_call: TRBJ1-5
v_call: TRBV6-5
cdr3_aa: CASSLDRPDQPQHF

d_call: TRBD2
j_call: TRBJ2-5
v_call: TRBV6-5
cdr3_aa: CASGGGKTQYF

d_call: TRBD1
j_call: TRBJ2-5
v_call: TRBV18
cdr3_aa: CASSETTGQGTQYF

d_call: .
j_call: TRBJ1-1
v_call: TRBV7-9
cdr3_aa: CASSLDQNTEAFF